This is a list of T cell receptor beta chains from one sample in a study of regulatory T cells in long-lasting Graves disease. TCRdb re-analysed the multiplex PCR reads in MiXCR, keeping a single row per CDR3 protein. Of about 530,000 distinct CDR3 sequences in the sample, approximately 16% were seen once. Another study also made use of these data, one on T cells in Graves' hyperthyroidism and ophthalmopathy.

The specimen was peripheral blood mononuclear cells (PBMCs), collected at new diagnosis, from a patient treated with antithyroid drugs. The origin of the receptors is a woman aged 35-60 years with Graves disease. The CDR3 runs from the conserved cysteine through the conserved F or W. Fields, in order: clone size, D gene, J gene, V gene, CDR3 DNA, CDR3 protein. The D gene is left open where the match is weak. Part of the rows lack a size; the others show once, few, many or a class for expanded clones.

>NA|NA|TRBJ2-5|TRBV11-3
TGTGCCAGCACCCGGGGACGGGGAAGCCAAGAGACCCAGTACTTC
CASTRGRGSQETQYF
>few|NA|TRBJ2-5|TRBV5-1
TGCGCCAGCAGTCTCGAGAATAGGGAGACCCAGTACTTC
CASSLENRETQYF
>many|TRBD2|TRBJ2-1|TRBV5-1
TGCGCCAGCAGCGACAGACTAGCGGGGGGGAACTACAATGAGCAGTTCTTC
CASSDRLAGGNYNEQFF
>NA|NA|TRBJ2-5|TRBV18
TGTGCCAGCTCACCGCCCGGGACTTACATCGGGGAGACCCAGTACTTC
CASSPPGTYIGETQYF
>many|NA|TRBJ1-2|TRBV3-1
TGTGCCAGCAGCCAAGATCTGGTTGCAGGCCTTTATGGCTACACCTTC
CASSQDLVAGLYGYTF
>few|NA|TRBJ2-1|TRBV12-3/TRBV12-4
TGTGCCAGCAGTTTATCCAGGGGCCTCTACAATGAGCAGTTCTTC
CASSLSRGLYNEQFF
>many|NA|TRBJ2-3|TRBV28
TGTGCCAGCAGTAAGACGTGGGGGCAGGGCCTACGGTCAGATACGCAGTATTTT
CASSKTWGQGLRSDTQYF
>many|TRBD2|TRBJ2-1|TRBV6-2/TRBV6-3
TGTGCCAGCAGTGCGGGGGAGTGGAATGAGCAGTTCTTC
CASSAGEWNEQFF
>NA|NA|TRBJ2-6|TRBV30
TGTGCCTGGGCCTCTGGGGCCAACGTCCTGACTTTC
CAWASGANVLTF
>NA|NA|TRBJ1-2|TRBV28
TGTGCCAGTTCGACAGACTATGGCTACACCTTC
CASSTDYGYTF
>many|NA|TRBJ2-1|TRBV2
TGTGCCAGCAGGCCCGAACACCTGGGGCAGTTCTTC
CASRPEHLGQFF
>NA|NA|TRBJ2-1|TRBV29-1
TGCAGCGTTAACCGAAAGGGGGGCGACTCAAATGAGCAGTTCTTC
CSVNRKGGDSNEQFF
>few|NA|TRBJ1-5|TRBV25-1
TGTGCCAGCAGTGAAACAGGGATAAGGCAGCCCCAGCATTTT
CASSETGIRQPQHF
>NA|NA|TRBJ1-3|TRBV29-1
TGCAGCGTTACTGGGACTGGAAACACCATATATTTT
CSVTGTGNTIYF
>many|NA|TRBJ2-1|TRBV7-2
TGTGCCAGCAGTCCCTTCGGTGGTGAGCAGTTCTTC
CASSPFGGEQFF
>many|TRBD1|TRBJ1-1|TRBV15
TGTGCCACCAGCAGACCCGGGACAGGCAACACTGAAGCTTTCTTT
CATSRPGTGNTEAFF
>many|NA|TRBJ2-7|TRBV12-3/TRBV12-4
TGTGCCAGCAGTTTTAGACTGGGCCGGGAGGAGCAGTACTTC
CASSFRLGREEQYF
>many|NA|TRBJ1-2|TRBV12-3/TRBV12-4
TGTGCCAGCAGTTTCCGGGGGACGGGTGGCTACACCTTC
CASSFRGTGGYTF
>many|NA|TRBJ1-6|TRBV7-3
TGTGCCAGCAGCCGGGGGGGAAACAATTCACCCCTCCACTTT
CASSRGGNNSPLHF
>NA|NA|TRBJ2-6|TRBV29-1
TGCAGCGTTGTGGGCGGAACCTCTGGGGCCAACGTCCTGACTTTC
CSVVGGTSGANVLTF
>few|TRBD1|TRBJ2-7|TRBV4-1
TGCGCCAGCAGCCCCCACCAGGGGGATGCCTACGAGCAGTACTTC
CASSPHQGDAYEQYF
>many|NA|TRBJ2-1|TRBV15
TGTGCCACCAGCAGAGATGTGGCTAACCCGTCGCATGAGCAGTTCTTC
CATSRDVANPSHEQFF
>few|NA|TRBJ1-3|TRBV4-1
TGCGCCAGCAGCCAAGATCAGGAGGTTGGAAACACCATATATTTT
CASSQDQEVGNTIYF
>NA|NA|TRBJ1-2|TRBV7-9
TGTGCCAGCAGCGAGGGGTTAGGGGTTGAAGGCTACACCTTC
CASSEGLGVEGYTF
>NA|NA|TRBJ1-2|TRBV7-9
TGTGCCAGCAGCTCCCCGACGGCGGCCTACACCTTC
CASSSPTAAYTF
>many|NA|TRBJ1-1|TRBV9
TGTGCCAGCAGCGGCCGGGGGACGAACACTGAAGCTTTCTTT
CASSGRGTNTEAFF
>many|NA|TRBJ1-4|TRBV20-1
TGCAGTGCTAGACGGGAAGGACAGAGTAATGAAAAACTGTTTTTT
CSARREGQSNEKLFF
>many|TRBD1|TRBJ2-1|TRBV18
TGTGCCAGCTCACCGACAGGGAAGAGCTCCTACAATGAGCAGTTCTTC
CASSPTGKSSYNEQFF
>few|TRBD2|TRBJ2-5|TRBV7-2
TGTGCCAGCAGCAGCTCCTATCCCCAGCGGGAGTGGGAGACCCAGTACTTC
CASSSSYPQREWETQYF
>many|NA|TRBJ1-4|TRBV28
TGTGCCAGCAGCTTACCGGGGACACCTAATGAAAAACTGTTTTTT
CASSLPGTPNEKLFF
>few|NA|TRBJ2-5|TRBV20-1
TGCAGTGCTAGAGACGGAGTCGCGGGGCGACGGGAGACCCAGTACTTC
CSARDGVAGRRETQYF
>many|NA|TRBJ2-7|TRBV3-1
TGTGCCAGCAGCCAGGTACCGGGGGCCTACGAGCAGTACTTC
CASSQVPGAYEQYF
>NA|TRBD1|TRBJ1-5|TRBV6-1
TGTGCCAGCAGTGGTGTTCAGGGGGGGCATCAGCCCCAGCATTTT
CASSGVQGGHQPQHF
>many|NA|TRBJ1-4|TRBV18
TGTGCCAGCTCACCTTCACAGGTCGCCCGGGCAAAACTGTTTTTT
CASSPSQVARAKLFF
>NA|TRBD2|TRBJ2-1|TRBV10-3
TGTGCCATCAGCACCGGACTAGCGAGTGGCAATGAGCAGTTCTTC
CAISTGLASGNEQFF
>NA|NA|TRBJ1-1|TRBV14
TGTGCCAGCAGCCAGTTGGGGGGGCTCGTCACTGAAGCTTTCTTT
CASSQLGGLVTEAFF
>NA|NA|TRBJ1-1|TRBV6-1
TGTGCCAGCAGTGCACTTCGGATGAGCACTGAAGCTTTCTTT
CASSALRMSTEAFF
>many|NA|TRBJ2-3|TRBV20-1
TGCAGTGCTAGGGTCAGAAACACAGATACGCAGTATTTT
CSARVRNTDTQYF
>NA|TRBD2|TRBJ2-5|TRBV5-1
TGCGCCAGCAGCTTGGCCGCTGGGAGGGAAGAGACCCAGTACTTC
CASSLAAGREETQYF
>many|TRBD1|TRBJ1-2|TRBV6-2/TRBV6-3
TGTGCCAGCGCGGACAGGAACTATGGCTACACCTTC
CASADRNYGYTF
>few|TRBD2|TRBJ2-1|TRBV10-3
TGTGCCATCAGTGAGTGGATACTAGCGGGGGGAAATAATGAGCAGTTCTTC
CAISEWILAGGNNEQFF